What follows is one T cell receptor (beta chain) and its context. V lost 3 bases and J 1 base, leaving 12 bases between the germline ends. This CDR3 contains 15 residues. Looked up from germline, CDR1 is KGHSH and CDR2 is LQKENI. Sequencing used immunoSEQ v3. The table came from immunoSEQ multiplex PCR; TCRdb's copy has only in-frame clones and leaves some out. Here the sample spans about 36,000 clones, 73% being singletons. This sample is part of a study of TIL therapy for anti-PD-1-resistant metastatic lung cancer. Study information: Median tumor PD-L1 proportion score was roughly 5.8%. Median tumor mutation burden was more than 1.4 mutations per megabase.

This sample's time point: pre-treatment sample, taken before nivolumab and TIL therapy. This clonotype was obtained from a person aged 25 to 80 with non-small cell lung cancer. The chain carries TRBV18 and TRBJ1-1; tentative D call: TRBD1 (5 bases). The sequencing here drew on blood, taken at baseline. DNA for the CDR3: TGTGCCAGCTCACCCTCGGGGACGGGGAACACTGAAGCTTTCTTT. Translating gives CASSPSGTGNTEAFF.